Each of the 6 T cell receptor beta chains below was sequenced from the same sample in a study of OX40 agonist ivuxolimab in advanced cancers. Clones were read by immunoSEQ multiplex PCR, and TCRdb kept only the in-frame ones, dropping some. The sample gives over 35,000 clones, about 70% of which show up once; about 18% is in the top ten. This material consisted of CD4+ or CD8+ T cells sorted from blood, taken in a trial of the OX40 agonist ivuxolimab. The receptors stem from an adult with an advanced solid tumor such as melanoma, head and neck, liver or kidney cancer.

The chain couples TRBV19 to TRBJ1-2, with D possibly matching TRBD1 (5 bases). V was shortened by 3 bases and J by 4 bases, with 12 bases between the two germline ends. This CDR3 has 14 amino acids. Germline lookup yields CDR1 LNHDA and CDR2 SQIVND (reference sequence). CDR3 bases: TGTGCCAGTAGTATTTTTCGCCAGGGCTATGGCTACACCTTC. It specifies CASSIFRQGYGYTF.

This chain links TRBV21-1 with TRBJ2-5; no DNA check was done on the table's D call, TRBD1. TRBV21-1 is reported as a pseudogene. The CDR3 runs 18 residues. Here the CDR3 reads CASSKESGTGGFRETQYF. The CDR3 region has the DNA TGTGCCAGCAGCAAAGAGTCCGGGACAGGGGGATTTCGGGAGACCCAGTACTTC.

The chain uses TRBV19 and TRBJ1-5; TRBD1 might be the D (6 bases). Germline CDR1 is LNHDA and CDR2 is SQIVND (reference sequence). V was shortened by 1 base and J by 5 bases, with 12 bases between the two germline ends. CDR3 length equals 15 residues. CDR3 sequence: CASSIGGQIYQPQHF. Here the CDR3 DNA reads TGTGCCAGTAGTATAGGTGGACAGATATATCAGCCCCAGCATTTT.

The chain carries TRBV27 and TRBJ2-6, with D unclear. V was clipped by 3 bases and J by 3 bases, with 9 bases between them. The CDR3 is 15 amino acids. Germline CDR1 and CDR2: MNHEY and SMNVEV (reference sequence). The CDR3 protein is CASSFGAGGANVLTF. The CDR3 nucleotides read TGTGCCAGCAGTTTTGGCGCTGGTGGGGCCAACGTCCTGACTTTC.

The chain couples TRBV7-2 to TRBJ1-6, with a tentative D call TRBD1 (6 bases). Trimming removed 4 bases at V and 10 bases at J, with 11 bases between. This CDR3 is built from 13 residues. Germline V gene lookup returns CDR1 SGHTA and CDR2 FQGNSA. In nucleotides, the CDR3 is TGTGCCAGCAGCTCCTGGGACATCTCACCCCTCCACTTT. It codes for CASSSWDISPLHF.

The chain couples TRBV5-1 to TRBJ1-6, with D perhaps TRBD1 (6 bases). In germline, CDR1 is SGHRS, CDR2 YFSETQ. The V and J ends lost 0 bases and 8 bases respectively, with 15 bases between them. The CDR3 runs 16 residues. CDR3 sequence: CASSLEGGRGDSPLHF. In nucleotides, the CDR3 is TGCGCCAGCAGCTTGGAAGGCGGCAGGGGCGATTCACCCCTCCACTTT.